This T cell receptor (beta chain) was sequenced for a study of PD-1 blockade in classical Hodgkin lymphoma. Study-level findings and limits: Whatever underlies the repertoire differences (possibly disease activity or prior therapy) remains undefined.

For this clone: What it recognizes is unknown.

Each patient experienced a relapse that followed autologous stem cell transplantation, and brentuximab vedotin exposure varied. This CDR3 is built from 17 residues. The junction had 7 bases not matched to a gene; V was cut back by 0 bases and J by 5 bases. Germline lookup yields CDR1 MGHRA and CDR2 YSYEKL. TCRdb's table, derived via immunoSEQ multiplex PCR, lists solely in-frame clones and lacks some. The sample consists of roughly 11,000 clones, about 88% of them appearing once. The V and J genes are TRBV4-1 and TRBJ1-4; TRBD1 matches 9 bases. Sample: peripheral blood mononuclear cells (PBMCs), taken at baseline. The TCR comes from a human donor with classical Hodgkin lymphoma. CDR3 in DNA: TGCGCCAGCAGCCAAGACCCGAGGACAGGGGCGAATGAAAAACTGTTTTTT. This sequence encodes CASSQDPRTGANEKLFF.